This is a list of T cell receptor beta chains from one sample in a study of T-cell memory formation after mild COVID-19. TCRdb used MiXCR to reprocess the 5' RACE reads, holding one entry per CDR3 protein. Of fewer than 350,000 distinct CDR3 sequences in the sample, approximately 19% were seen once. The sequenced sample consisted of PBMCs or a T cell subset sorted from them (not recorded which). The receptors originated from a man younger than 35 who had mild COVID-19 (a few samples of this study predate the infection). Cell type and time point are not known. Each CDR3 is given with its conserved first and last residue. D genes are given only for firm matches. Only some rows state a clone size, as once, few, many or a class for expanded clones.

CDR3 length	D gene	V gene	clone size	J gene	CDR3 protein	CDR3 DNA
16	TRBD2	TRBV9	few	TRBJ2-3	CASSVAPRGGGDTQYF	TGTGCCAGCAGCGTAGCACCGCGGGGGGGTGGAGATACGCAGTATTTT
14	-	TRBV12-3/TRBV12-4	-	TRBJ2-5	CASRLRGHQETQYF	TGTGCCAGCAGGCTCCGGGGACACCAAGAGACCCAGTACTTC
15	-	TRBV2	-	TRBJ2-3	CASSIGLEGADTQYF	TGTGCCAGCAGCATTGGACTAGAGGGGGCAGATACACAGTATTTT
12	-	TRBV14	-	TRBJ1-1	CASSRATGEAFF	TGCGCCAGCAGCCGTGCGACGGGTGAAGCTTTCTTT
14	TRBD1	TRBV2	few	TRBJ1-5	CASTTDRVNQPQHF	TGTGCCAGCACCACGGACAGGGTCAATCAGCCCCAGCATTTT
19	TRBD1	TRBV15	-	TRBJ1-6	CATSGGDRPPPSYNSPLHF	TGTGCCACCAGCGGCGGGGACAGGCCGCCTCCATCATATAATTCACCCCTCCACTTT
16	TRBD2	TRBV9	-	TRBJ2-3	CASSLRLAGGTDTQYF	TGTGCCAGCAGCTTAAGACTAGCGGGGGGCACAGATACGCAGTATTTT
15	TRBD2	TRBV12-3/TRBV12-4	few	TRBJ2-2	CASSFRLAGTGELFF	TGTGCCAGCAGTTTTAGGCTAGCGGGCACCGGGGAGCTGTTTTTT
16	TRBD1	TRBV5-6	many	TRBJ1-2	CASSLEGQGISYGYTF	TGTGCCAGCAGCTTGGAGGGACAGGGGATCTCCTATGGCTACACCTTC
14	TRBD1	TRBV12-3/TRBV12-4	-	TRBJ1-1	CASSTTGVGTEAFF	TGTGCCAGCAGCACTACAGGGGTCGGCACTGAAGCTTTCTTT
17	TRBD1	TRBV20-1	-	TRBJ1-2	CSARGPGQPLISYGYTF	TGCAGTGCTAGAGGTCCGGGACAGCCTCTCATAAGCTATGGCTACACCTTC
16	TRBD2	TRBV7-2	few	TRBJ2-5	CASSPSLAGGQETQYF	TGTGCCAGCAGCCCGTCCCTAGCGGGGGGGCAAGAGACCCAGTACTTC
13	TRBD1	TRBV12-3/TRBV12-4	-	TRBJ1-4	CASSGQANEKLFF	TGTGCCAGCAGTGGACAGGCTAATGAAAAACTGTTTTTT
11	TRBD1	TRBV10-3	-	TRBJ2-7	CAITTGAEQYF	TGTGCCATCACAACAGGGGCCGAGCAGTACTTC
14	-	TRBV20-1	-	TRBJ2-2	CSARDLTENGELFF	TGCAGTGCTAGAGATTTGACAGAGAACGGGGAGCTGTTTTTT
12	-	TRBV7-9	few	TRBJ1-6	CASSSQGYPLHF	TGTGCCAGCAGCTCTCAGGGTTATCCCCTCCACTTT
16	-	TRBV5-1	-	TRBJ1-5	CASSYSPDYSNQPQHF	TGCGCCAGCAGCTATTCTCCAGACTATAGCAATCAGCCCCAGCATTTT
15	TRBD2	TRBV7-8	many	TRBJ2-3	CASSLQRGGRDTQYF	TGTGCCAGCAGCTTACAGCGGGGGGGCCGAGATACGCAGTATTTT
14	-	TRBV7-9	-	TRBJ1-1	CASSPTSYWGEAFF	TGTGCCAGCAGCCCGACTAGTTACTGGGGGGAAGCTTTCTTT
16	TRBD2	TRBV5-4	few	TRBJ2-3	CASSLGSGGYTDTQYF	TGTGCCAGCAGCTTGGGGAGCGGGGGCTACACAGATACGCAGTATTTT
14	-	TRBV4-1	-	TRBJ2-2	CASSPTANTGELFF	TGCGCCAGCAGCCCAACAGCGAACACCGGGGAGCTGTTTTTT
16	-	TRBV7-2	few	TRBJ2-1	CASSPNPDSSYNEQFF	TGTGCCAGCAGCCCAAACCCCGACAGCTCCTACAATGAGCAGTTCTTC
14	-	TRBV12-3/TRBV12-4	-	TRBJ1-2	CASSSLGLGFGYTF	TGTGCCAGCAGCTCCTTGGGTTTGGGTTTTGGCTACACCTTC
15	TRBD1	TRBV4-1	-	TRBJ1-4	CASSQAGQGVEKLFF	TGCGCCAGCAGCCAAGCGGGCCAGGGGGTGGAAAAACTGTTTTTT
14	-	TRBV9	-	TRBJ2-1	CASSLRGAPAGQFF	TGTGCCAGCAGCCTCCGAGGGGCTCCGGCGGGGCAGTTCTTC
14	TRBD1	TRBV12-3/TRBV12-4	few	TRBJ1-5	CASSRTGFRQPQHF	TGTGCCAGCAGCAGGACAGGGTTTCGGCAGCCCCAGCATTTT
16	TRBD1	TRBV11-2	-	TRBJ2-7	CASSLASGTASYEQYF	TGTGCCAGCAGCTTAGCCTCCGGGACAGCCTCCTACGAGCAGTACTTC
16	-	TRBV5-5	-	TRBJ1-4	CASSLYGASGNEKLFF	TGTGCCAGCAGCTTGTATGGAGCTTCCGGTAATGAAAAACTGTTTTTT
12	-	TRBV11-2	-	TRBJ2-7	CASSLSRDKKYF	TGTGCCAGCAGCCTCTCCCGGGACAAGAAGTACTTC
15	-	TRBV15	few	TRBJ1-6	CATSRMILLGSPLHF	TGTGCCACCAGCAGAATGATATTACTGGGTTCACCCCTCCACTTT
16	-	TRBV18	few	TRBJ2-6	CASSPLRGSGANVLTF	TGTGCCAGCTCACCTCTTAGGGGCTCTGGGGCCAACGTCCTGACTTTC
11	TRBD1	TRBV29-1	few	TRBJ2-7	CSFSTGNEQYF	TGCAGCTTTTCGACAGGGAACGAGCAGTACTTC
11	-	TRBV6-2/TRBV6-3	few	TRBJ2-5	CASSDVETQYF	TGTGCCAGCAGTGACGTGGAGACCCAGTACTTC
15	TRBD1	TRBV5-6	few	TRBJ1-1	CASRNGRGQGTEAFF	TGTGCCAGCAGAAACGGGAGGGGACAGGGCACTGAAGCTTTCTTT
16	-	TRBV5-1	few	TRBJ2-3	CASSPLGHPSTDTQYF	TGCGCCAGCAGCCCCCTGGGACACCCTAGCACAGATACGCAGTATTTT
14	TRBD1	TRBV4-3	-	TRBJ1-6	CASSQQGDNSPLHF	TGCGCCAGCAGCCAACAGGGGGATAATTCACCCCTCCACTTT
13	-	TRBV6-5	-	TRBJ1-2	CASSPDGIYGYTF	TGTGCCAGCAGCCCCGACGGGATCTATGGCTACACCTTC
13	-	TRBV12-3/TRBV12-4	many	TRBJ2-1	CASSTNSRTVQFF	TGTGCCAGCAGTACAAACAGCCGAACCGTACAGTTCTTC
14	-	TRBV5-1	few	TRBJ2-7	CASSLDSTAHEQYF	TGCGCCAGCAGCTTGGATTCGACGGCTCACGAGCAGTACTTC
14	TRBD1	TRBV5-6	-	TRBJ2-7	CASSIRDRAYEQYF	TGTGCCAGCAGCATCCGGGACAGGGCCTACGAGCAGTACTTC
18	TRBD1	TRBV6-1	few	TRBJ2-7	CASSGDSRDRGFSYEQYF	TGTGCCAGCAGTGGGGACTCTCGGGACAGGGGATTTAGCTACGAGCAGTACTTC
16	-	TRBV2	once	TRBJ1-2	CASRVSGGVANYGYTF	TGTGCCAGCAGGGTATCGGGGGGCGTCGCTAACTATGGCTACACCTTC
18	-	TRBV24-1	-	TRBJ2-2	CATSDQGGGEASSGELFF	TGTGCCACCAGTGACCAGGGGGGCGGTGAGGCCTCGTCCGGGGAGCTGTTTTTT
16	TRBD1	TRBV9	-	TRBJ2-6	CASSVDRQGAANVLTF	TGTGCCAGCAGCGTGGACAGACAGGGGGCGGCCAACGTCCTGACTTTC
13	TRBD1	TRBV2	-	TRBJ2-5	CASTLGQQETQYF	TGTGCCAGCACCCTGGGACAGCAAGAGACCCAGTACTTC
13	-	TRBV7-2	-	TRBJ1-5	CASSLDPQQPQHF	TGTGCCAGCAGCTTAGACCCCCAGCAGCCCCAGCATTTT
13	TRBD1	TRBV20-1	-	TRBJ2-1	CSAGKDRGNEQFF	TGCAGTGCGGGCAAGGACAGGGGCAATGAGCAGTTCTTC
15	TRBD1	TRBV4-2	few	TRBJ2-7	CASSPPGQGVREQYF	TGTGCCAGCAGCCCGCCGGGACAGGGAGTTCGCGAGCAGTACTTC
15	-	TRBV4-3	-	TRBJ1-2	CASSQGVGYLYGYTF	TGCGCCAGCAGCCAAGGCGTCGGCTATCTCTATGGCTACACCTTC
14	-	TRBV11-2	-	TRBJ1-1	CASSQASVRTNAFF	TGTGCCAGCAGCCAAGCTTCGGTTCGAACGAATGCTTTCTTT
16	-	TRBV6-5	few	TRBJ2-1	CASSYSRQSSYNEQFF	TGTGCCAGCAGTTACTCGAGACAGAGCTCCTACAATGAGCAGTTCTTC
12	-	TRBV20-1	-	TRBJ1-3	CSATSHGNTIYF	TGCAGTGCTACTTCACATGGAAACACCATATATTTT
14	TRBD1	TRBV20-1	few	TRBJ2-7	CSARFRDRAYEQYF	TGCAGTGCTAGATTCCGGGACAGGGCCTACGAGCAGTACTTC